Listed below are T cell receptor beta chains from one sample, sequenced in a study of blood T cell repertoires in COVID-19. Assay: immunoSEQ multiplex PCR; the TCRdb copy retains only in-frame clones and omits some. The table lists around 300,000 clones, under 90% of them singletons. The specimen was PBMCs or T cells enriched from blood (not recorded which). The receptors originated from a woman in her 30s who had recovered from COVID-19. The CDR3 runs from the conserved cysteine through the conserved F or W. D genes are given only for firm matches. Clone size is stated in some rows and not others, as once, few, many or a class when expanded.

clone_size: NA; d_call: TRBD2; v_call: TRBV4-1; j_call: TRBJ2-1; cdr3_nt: TGCGCCAGCAGCCAAGGAGCTCCAGGACTAGCGTTGGATGAGCAGTTCTTC; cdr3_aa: CASSQGAPGLALDEQFF
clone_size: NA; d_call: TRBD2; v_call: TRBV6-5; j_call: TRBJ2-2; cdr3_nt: TGTGCCAGCAGTTACTACCCCGGGGGGACCGGGGAGCTGTTTTTT; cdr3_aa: CASSYYPGGTGELFF
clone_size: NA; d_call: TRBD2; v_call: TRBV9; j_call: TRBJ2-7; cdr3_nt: TGTGCCAGCAGCGGTGGACTAGCGGTTACCTACGAGCAGTACTTC; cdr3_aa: CASSGGLAVTYEQYF
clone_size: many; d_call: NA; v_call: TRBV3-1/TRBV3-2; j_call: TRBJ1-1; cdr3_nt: TGTGCCAGCAGCCAAGGGGGCAGGGGTGACACTGAAGCTTTCTTT; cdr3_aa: CASSQGGRGDTEAFF
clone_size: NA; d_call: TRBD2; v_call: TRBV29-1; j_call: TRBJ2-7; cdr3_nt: TGCAGCGCCCTAGCGGGCTCCTACGAGCAGTACTTC; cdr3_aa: CSALAGSYEQYF
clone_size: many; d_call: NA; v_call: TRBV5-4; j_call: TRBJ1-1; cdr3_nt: TGTGCCAGCAGCTGGGGGAGGGACACTGAAGCTTTCTTT; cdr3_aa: CASSWGRDTEAFF
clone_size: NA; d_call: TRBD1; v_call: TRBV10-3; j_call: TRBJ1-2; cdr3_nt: TGTGCCATCAGTGAGCCTAGGGACAGCTATGGCTACACCTTC; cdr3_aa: CAISEPRDSYGYTF
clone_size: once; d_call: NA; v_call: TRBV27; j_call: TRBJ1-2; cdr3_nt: TGTGCCAGCAGTTTATTCTCCCTCCCGTCCAGGGCGAACTATGGCTACACCTTC; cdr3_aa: CASSLFSLPSRANYGYTF
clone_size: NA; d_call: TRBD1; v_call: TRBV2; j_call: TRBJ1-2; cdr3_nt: TGTGCCAGCAGAGCCGGGACAGAAATGTTCTATGGCTACACCTTC; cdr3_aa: CASRAGTEMFYGYTF
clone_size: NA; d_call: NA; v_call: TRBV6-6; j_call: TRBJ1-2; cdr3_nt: TGTGCCAGCAGCACCCCCTCCAGGGGTCATTCTGAGGGCTACACCTTC; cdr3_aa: CASSTPSRGHSEGYTF
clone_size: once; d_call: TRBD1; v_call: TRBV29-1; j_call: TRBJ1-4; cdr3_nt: TGCAGCGTATTACTCACAGGGGTGTTTAATGAAAAACTGTTTTTT; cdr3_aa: CSVLLTGVFNEKLFF
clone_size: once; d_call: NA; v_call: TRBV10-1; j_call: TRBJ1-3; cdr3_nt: TGCGCCAGCAGTGAGTCAGGGGCCGCATTCTCTGGAAACACCATATATTTT; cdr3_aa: CASSESGAAFSGNTIYF
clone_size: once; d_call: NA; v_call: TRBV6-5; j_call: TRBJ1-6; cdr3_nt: TGTGCCAGCAGTTCTTCCAGGGTGGCGCCGTCACCCCTCCACTTT; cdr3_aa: CASSSSRVAPSPLHF
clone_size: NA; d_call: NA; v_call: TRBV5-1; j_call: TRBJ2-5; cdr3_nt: TGCGCCAGCAGCCTCGCGGTGGGAGAGACCCAGTACTTC; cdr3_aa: CASSLAVGETQYF
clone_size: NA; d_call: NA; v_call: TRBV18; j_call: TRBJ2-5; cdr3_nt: TGTGCCAGCTCACCAGGCCAGCAAGAGACCCAGTACTTC; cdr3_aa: CASSPGQQETQYF
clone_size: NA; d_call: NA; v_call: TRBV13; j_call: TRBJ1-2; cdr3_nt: TGTGCCAGCAGCTTAGATCCCGGGGTGGATGGCTACACCTTC; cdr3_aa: CASSLDPGVDGYTF
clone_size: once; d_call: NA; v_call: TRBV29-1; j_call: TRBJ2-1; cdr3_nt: TGCAGCGTTGTTGGCGGACACTCCTACAATGAGCAGTTCTTC; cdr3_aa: CSVVGGHSYNEQFF
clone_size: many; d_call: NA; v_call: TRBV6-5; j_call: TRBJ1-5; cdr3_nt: TGTGCCAGCAATGCGCACAGGGAGGGCCAGCCCCAGCATTTT; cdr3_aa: CASNAHREGQPQHF
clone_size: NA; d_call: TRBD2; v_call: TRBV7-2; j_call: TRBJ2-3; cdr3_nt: TGTGCCAGCAGCTTAGGACTAGCGGGAGGGCGCGATACGCAGTATTTT; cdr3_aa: CASSLGLAGGRDTQYF
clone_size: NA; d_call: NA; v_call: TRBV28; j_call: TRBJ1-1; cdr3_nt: TGTGCCAGCATCGAGGCGGGGAGGGAAACTGAAGCTTTCTTT; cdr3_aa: CASIEAGRETEAFF
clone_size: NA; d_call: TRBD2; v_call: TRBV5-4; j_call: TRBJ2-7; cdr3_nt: TGTGCCAGCAGCCCGGGACTAGCGGACTACGAGCAGTACTTC; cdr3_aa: CASSPGLADYEQYF
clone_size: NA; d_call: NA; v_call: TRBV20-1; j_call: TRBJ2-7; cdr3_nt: TGCAGTGCTAGCGATCGAGGAGAGCAGTACTTC; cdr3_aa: CSASDRGEQYF
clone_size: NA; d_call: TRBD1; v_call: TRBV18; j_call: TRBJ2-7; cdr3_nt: TGTGCCAGCTCACAGGGACAGACAAGCTCCTACGAGCAGTACTTC; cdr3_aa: CASSQGQTSSYEQYF
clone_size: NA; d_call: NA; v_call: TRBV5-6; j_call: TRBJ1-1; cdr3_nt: TGTGCCAGCAGCGCTCAGGGTGTGAACACTGAAGCTTTCTTT; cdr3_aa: CASSAQGVNTEAFF
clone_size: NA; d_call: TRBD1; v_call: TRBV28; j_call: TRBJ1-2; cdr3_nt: TGTGCCAGCAGCCCCGGACAGGGTGATGGCTACACCTTC; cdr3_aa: CASSPGQGDGYTF
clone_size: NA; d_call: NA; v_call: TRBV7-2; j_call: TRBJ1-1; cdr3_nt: TGTGCCAGCAGCCCCCTGGTTGGTTTAGCAGGGGACACTGAAGCTTTCTTT; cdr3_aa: CASSPLVGLAGDTEAFF
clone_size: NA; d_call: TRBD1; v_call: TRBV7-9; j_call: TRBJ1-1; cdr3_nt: TGTGCCAGCAGCTTTGTGGACAGGGAATCTTTCTTT; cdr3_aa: CASSFVDRESFF
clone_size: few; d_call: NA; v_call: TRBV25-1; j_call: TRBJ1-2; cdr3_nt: TGTGCCAGCACCGGACAGACAAATAACTATGGCTACACCTTC; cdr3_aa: CASTGQTNNYGYTF
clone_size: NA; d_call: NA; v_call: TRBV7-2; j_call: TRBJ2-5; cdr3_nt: TGTGCCAGCAGCTTAGTCGACCAAGAGACCCAGTACTTC; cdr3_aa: CASSLVDQETQYF
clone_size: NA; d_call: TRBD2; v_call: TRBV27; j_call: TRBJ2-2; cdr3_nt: TGTGCCAGCAGTTTACGAGCGGGAGCGAACACCGGGGAGCTGTTTTTT; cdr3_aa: CASSLRAGANTGELFF
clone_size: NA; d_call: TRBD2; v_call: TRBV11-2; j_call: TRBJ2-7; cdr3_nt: TGTGCCAGCAGCTCCGGGACTAGAGACTACGAGCAGTACTTC; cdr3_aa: CASSSGTRDYEQYF
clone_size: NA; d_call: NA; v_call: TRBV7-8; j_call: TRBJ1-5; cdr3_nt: TGTGCCAGCAGCTTAGCGCTAGGCAGCCATCAGCCCCAGCATTTT; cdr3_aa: CASSLALGSHQPQHF
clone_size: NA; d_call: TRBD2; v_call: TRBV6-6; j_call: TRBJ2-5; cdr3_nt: TGTGCCAGCAGTCCTTCCTATTGGACTAGCGGGAGTTACGTTCGAGAGACCCAGTACTTC; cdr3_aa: CASSPSYWTSGSYVRETQYF
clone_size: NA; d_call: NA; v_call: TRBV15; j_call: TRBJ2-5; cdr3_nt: TGTGCCACCAGCAGAGATGATGGGGGCAGGAAGACCCAGTACTTC; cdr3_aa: CATSRDDGGRKTQYF
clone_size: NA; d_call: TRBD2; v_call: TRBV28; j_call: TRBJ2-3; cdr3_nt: TGTGCCAGCAACAACCCGCCGGGACTAGCGGGAGGGCTAGTCACAGATACGCAGTATTTT; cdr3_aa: CASNNPPGLAGGLVTDTQYF
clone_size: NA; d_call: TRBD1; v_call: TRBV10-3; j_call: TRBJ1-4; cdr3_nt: TGTGCCATCAGTCGACAGGGATTGTCTTCGTCTAATGAAAAACTGTTTTTT; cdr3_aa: CAISRQGLSSSNEKLFF
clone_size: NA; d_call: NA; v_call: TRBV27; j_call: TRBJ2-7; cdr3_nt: TGTGCCAGCAGTTTGCTTAGCGCCTCTTACGAGCAGTACTTC; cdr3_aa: CASSLLSASYEQYF
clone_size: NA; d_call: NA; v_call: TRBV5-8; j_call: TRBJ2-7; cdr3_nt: TGTGCCAGCAGCTACAGCTACGAGCAGTACTTC; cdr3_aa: CASSYSYEQYF
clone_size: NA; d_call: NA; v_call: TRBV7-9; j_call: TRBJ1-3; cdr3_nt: TGTGCCAGCAGCCCGACGGGGGACACCATATATTTT; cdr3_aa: CASSPTGDTIYF
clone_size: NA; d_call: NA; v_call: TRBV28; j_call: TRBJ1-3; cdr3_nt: TGTGCCAGCAGTGGAAGAGGAACCCCTGGAAACACCATATATTTT; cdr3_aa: CASSGRGTPGNTIYF
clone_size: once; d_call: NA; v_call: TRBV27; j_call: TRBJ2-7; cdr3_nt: TGTGCCAGCAGGTCACAGGGCTACGAGCAGTACTTC; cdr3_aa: CASRSQGYEQYF
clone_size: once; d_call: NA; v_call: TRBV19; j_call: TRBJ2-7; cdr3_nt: TGTGCCAGTAGCCGACGACAGCTTAGCTCCTACGAGCAGTACTTC; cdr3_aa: CASSRRQLSSYEQYF
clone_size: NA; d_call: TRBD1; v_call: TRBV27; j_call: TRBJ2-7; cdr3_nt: TGTGCCAGCAGTTTGTTTGCAGGTTGGGACAGGGTTGACGAGCAGTACTTC; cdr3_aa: CASSLFAGWDRVDEQYF
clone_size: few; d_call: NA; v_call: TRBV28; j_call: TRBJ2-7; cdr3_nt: TGTGCCAGCAGGGGGCCTGTAGGTGTGGAGCAGTACTTC; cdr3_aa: CASRGPVGVEQYF
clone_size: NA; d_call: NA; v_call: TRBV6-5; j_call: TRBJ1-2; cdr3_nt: TGTGCCAGCAGGGTCCAGAGGTCGTTAACCTATGGCTACACCTTC; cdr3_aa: CASRVQRSLTYGYTF
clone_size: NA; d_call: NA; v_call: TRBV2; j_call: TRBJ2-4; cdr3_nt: TGTGCCAGCAGGGGAGACACTACCAAAAACATTCAGTACTTC; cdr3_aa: CASRGDTTKNIQYF
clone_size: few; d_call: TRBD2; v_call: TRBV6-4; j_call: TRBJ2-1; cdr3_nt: TGTGCCAGCAGCGTAGCGGGAGGGCCGAATGAGCAGTTCTTC; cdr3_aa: CASSVAGGPNEQFF
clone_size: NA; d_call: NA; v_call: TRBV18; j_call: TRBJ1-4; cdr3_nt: TGTGCCAGCTCACCCACCAGATCAACTAATGAAAAACTGTTTTTT; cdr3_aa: CASSPTRSTNEKLFF
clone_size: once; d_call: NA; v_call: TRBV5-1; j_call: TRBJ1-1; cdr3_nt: TGCGCCAGCAGCTGGAACGGACAGAACACTGAAGCTTTCTTT; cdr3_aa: CASSWNGQNTEAFF
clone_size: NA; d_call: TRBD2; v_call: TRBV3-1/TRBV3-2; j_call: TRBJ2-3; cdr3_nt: TGTGCCAGCAGCCATTTAAGGACTAGCGGGATCGATACGCAGTATTTT; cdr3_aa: CASSHLRTSGIDTQYF
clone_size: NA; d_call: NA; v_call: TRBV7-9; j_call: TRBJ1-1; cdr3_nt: TGTGCCAGCAGCTTTTCAGGGGAAGACGAAGCTTTCTTT; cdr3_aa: CASSFSGEDEAFF
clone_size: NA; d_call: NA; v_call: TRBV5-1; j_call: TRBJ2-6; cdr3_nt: TGCGCCAGCAGCTTGGCCGTGTCGTATGGGGCCAACGTCCTGACTTTC; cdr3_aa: CASSLAVSYGANVLTF
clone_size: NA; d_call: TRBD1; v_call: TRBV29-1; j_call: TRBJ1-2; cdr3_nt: TGCAGCGTTTTCAGACAGGGGCATGGCTACACCTTC; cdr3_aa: CSVFRQGHGYTF
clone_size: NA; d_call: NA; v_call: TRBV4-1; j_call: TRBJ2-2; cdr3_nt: TGCGCCAGCAGCTTGGGACTGCCTAACACCGGGGAGCTGTTTTTT; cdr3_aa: CASSLGLPNTGELFF